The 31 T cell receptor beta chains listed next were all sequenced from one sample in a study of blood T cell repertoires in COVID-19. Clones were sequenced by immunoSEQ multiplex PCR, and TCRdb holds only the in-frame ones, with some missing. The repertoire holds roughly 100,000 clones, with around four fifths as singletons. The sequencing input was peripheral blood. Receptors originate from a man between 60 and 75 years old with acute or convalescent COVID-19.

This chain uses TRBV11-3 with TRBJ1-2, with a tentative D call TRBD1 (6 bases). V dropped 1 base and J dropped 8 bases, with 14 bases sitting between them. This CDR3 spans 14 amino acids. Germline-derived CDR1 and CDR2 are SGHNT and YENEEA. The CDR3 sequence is CASSLARGARGYTF. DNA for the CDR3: TGTGCCAGCAGCTTAGCCAGGGGCGCCCGGGGCTACACCTTC.

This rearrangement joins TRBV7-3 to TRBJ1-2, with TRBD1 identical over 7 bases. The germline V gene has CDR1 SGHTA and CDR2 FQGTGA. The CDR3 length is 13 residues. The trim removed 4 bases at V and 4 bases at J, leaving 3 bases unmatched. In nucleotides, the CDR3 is TGTGCCAGCAGCTCCCGGGACAGCTATGGCTACACCTTC. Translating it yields CASSSRDSYGYTF.

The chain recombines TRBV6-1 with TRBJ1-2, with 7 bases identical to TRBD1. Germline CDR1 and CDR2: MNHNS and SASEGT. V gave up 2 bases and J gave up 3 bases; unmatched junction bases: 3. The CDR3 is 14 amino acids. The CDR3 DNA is TGTGCCAGCAGTGAAAGGGACAGTCACTATGGCTACACCTTC. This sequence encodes CASSERDSHYGYTF.

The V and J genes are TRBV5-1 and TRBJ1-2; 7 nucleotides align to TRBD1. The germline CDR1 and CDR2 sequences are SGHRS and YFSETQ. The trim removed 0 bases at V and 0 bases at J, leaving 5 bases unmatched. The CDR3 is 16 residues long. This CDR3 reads CASSLVPGTANYGYTF. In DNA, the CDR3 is TGCGCCAGCAGCTTGGTCCCCGGGACAGCTAACTATGGCTACACCTTC.

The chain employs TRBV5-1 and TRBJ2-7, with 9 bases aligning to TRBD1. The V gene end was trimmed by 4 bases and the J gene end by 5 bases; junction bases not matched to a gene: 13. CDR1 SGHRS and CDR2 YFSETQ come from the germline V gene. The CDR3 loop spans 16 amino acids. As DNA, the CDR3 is TGCGCCAGCAGCCCGACACCGGGACAGGGTGCCGACGAGCAGTACTTC. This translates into CASSPTPGQGADEQYF. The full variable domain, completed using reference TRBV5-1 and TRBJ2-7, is KAGVTQTPRYLIKTRGQQVTLSCSPISGHRSVSWYQQTPGQGLQFLFEYFSETQRNKGNFPGRFSGRQFSNSRSEMNVSTLELGDSALYLCASSPTPGQGADEQYFGPGTRLTVT.

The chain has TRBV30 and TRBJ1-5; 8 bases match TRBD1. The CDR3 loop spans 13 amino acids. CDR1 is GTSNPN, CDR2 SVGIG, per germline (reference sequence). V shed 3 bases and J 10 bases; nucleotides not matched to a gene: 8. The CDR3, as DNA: TGTGCCTGGAGCGGACAGGGCCTAGGACCCCAGCATTTT. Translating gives CAWSGQGLGPQHF. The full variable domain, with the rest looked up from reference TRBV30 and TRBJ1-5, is SQTIHQWPATLVQPVGSPLSLECTVEGTSNPNLYWYRQAAGRGLQLLFYSVGIGQISSEVPQNLSASRPQDRQFILSSKKLLLSDSGFYLCAWSGQGLGPQHFGDGTRLSIL.

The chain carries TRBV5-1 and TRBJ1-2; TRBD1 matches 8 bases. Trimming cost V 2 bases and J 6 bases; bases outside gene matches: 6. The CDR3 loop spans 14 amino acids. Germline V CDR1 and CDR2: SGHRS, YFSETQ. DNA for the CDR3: TGCGCCAGCAGCTTCCAGACAGGGGTAGATGGCTACACCTTC. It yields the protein CASSFQTGVDGYTF. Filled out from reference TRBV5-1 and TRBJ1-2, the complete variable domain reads KAGVTQTPRYLIKTRGQQVTLSCSPISGHRSVSWYQQTPGQGLQFLFEYFSETQRNKGNFPGRFSGRQFSNSRSEMNVSTLELGDSALYLCASSFQTGVDGYTFGSGTRLTVV.

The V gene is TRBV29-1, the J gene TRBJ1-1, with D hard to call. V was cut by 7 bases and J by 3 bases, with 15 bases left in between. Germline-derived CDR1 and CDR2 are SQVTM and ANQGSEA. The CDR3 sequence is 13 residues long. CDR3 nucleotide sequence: TGCAGCGCTGACACTTTCATGGACACTGAAGCTTTCTTT. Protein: CSADTFMDTEAFF.

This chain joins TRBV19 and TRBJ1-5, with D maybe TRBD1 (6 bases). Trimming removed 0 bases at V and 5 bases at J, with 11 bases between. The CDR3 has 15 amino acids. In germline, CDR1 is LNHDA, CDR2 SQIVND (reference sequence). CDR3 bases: TGTGCCAGTAGTATAGAGAGAGGGGGTCATCAGCCCCAGCATTTT. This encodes CASSIERGGHQPQHF.

The CDR3, as DNA: TGTGCCAGCAGTGACCGGTTACTTAACTATGGCTACACCTTC. It codes for CASSDRLLNYGYTF. The chain employs TRBV2 and TRBJ1-2; D gene ambiguous. V was pared by 3 bases and J by 1 base, with 9 bases between. The CDR3 runs 14 residues. The germline V gene encodes CDR1 SNHLY and CDR2 FYNNEI.

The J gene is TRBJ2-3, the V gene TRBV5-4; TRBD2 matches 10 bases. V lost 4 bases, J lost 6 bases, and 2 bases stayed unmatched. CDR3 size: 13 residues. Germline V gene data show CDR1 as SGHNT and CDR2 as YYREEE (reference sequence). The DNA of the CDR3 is TGTGCCAGCAGCCCGGGACTAGCGGATACGCAGTATTTT. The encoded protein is CASSPGLADTQYF.

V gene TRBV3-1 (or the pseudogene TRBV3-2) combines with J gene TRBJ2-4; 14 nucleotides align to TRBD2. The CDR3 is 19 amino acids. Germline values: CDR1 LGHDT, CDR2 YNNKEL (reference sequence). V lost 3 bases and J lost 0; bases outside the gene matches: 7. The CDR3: CASSQKGTSGSLAKNIQYF. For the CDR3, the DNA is TGTGCCAGCAGCCAGAAAGGGACTAGCGGGAGTTTAGCCAAAAACATTCAGTACTTC.

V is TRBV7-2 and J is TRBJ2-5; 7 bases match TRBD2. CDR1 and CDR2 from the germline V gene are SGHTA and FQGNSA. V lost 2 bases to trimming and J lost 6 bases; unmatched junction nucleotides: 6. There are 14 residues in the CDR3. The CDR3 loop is CASSLPGGEKTQYF. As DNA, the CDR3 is TGTGCCAGCAGCTTACCGGGAGGTGAAAAGACCCAGTACTTC.

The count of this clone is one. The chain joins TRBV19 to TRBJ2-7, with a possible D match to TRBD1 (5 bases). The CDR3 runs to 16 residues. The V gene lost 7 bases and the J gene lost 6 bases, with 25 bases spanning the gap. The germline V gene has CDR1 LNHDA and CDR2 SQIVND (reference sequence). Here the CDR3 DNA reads TGTGCCAGTACTCGGACGGCTACAGGATTTGATTCCGAGCAGTACTTC. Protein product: CASTRTATGFDSEQYF.

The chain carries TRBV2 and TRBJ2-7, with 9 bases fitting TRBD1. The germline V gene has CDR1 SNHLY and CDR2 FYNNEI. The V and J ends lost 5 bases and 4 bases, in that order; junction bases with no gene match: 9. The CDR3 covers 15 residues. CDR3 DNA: TGTGCCAGCAGTTTGGAAGGGACAGGGTCATACGAGCAGTACTTC. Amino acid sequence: CASSLEGTGSYEQYF.

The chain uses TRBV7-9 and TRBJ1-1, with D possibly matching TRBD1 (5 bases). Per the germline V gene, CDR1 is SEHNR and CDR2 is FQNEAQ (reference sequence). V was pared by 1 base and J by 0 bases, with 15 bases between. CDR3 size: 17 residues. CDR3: CASSLGGDSLMNTEAFF. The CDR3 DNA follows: TGTGCCAGCAGCTTAGGGGGCGACAGCTTAATGAACACTGAAGCTTTCTTT. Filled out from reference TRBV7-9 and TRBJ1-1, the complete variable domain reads DTGVSQNPRHKITKRGQNVTFRCDPISEHNRLYWYRQTLGQGPEFLTYFQNEAQLEKSRLLSDRFSAERPKGSFSTLEIQRTEQGDSAMYLCASSLGGDSLMNTEAFFGQGTRLTVV.

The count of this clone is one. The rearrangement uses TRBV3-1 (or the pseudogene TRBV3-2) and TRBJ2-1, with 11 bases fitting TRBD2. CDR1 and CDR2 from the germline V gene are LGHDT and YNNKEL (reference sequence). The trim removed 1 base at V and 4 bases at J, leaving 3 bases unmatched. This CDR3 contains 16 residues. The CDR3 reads CASSQVGLAAYNEQFF. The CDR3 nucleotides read TGTGCCAGCAGCCAAGTGGGACTAGCGGCTTACAATGAGCAGTTCTTC.

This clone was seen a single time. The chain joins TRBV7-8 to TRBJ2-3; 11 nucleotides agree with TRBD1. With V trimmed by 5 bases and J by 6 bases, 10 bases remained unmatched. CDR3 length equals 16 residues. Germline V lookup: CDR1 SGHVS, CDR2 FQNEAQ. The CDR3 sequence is CASSPLDRGRGDTQYF. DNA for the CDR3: TGTGCCAGCAGCCCCTTGGACAGGGGGCGGGGGGATACGCAGTATTTT. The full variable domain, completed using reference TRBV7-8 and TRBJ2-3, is GAGVSQSPRYKVAKRGQDVALRCDPISGHVSLFWYQQALGQGPEFLTYFQNEAQLDKSGLPSDRFFAERPEGSVSTLKIQRTQQEDSAVYLCASSPLDRGRGDTQYFGPGTRLTVL.

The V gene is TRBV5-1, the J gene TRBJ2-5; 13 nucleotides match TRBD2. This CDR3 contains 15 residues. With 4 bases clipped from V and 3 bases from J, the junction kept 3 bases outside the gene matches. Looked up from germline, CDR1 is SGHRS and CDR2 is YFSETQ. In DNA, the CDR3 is TGCGCCAGCAGCACGGGACTAGCGGGGAAAGAGACCCAGTACTTC. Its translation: CASSTGLAGKETQYF.

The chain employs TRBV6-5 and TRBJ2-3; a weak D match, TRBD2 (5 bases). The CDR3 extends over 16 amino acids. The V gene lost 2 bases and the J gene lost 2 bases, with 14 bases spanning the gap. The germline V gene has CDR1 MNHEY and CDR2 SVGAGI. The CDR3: CASSYLRGMNTDTQYF. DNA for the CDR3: TGTGCCAGCAGTTACCTCCGGGGAATGAACACAGATACGCAGTATTTT.

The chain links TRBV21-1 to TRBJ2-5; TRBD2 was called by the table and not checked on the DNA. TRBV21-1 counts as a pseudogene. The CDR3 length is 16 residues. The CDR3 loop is CASSKRLGLALETQYF. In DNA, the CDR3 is TGTGCCAGCAGCAAAAGGCTGGGACTAGCTTTAGAGACCCAGTACTTC.

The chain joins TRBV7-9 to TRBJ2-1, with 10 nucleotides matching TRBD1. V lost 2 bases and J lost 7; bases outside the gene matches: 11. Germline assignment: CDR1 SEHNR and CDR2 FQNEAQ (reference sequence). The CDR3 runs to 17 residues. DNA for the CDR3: TGTGCCAGCAGCTTAAGTAACACCGGGACAGGGGTTAATGAGCAGTTCTTC. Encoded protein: CASSLSNTGTGVNEQFF.

The DNA of the CDR3 is TGTGCCAGCAGTGAAGTAGGACAGTACTACAATGAGCAGTTCTTC. Encoded protein: CASSEVGQYYNEQFF. The rearrangement uses TRBV6-1 and TRBJ2-1; a possible D gene is TRBD1 (6 bases). CDR1 is MNHNS and CDR2 is SASEGT in the germline V gene. The V end was cut by 1 base, the J end by 3 bases, with 10 bases between. The CDR3 loop spans 15 amino acids.

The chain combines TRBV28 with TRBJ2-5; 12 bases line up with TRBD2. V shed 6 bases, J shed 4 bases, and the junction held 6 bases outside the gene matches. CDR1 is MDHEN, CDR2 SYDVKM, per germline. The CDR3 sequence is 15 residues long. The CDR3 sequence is CASSMRTSGTETQYF. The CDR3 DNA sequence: TGTGCCAGCAGCATGCGGACTAGCGGGACAGAGACCCAGTACTTC.

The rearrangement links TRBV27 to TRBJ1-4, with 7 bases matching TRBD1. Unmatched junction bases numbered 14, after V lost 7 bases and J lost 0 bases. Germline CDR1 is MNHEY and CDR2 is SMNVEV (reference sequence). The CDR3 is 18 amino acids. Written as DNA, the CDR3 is TGTGCCAGCAAGGTTACAGGGGAAGTTGGAGCAACTAATGAAAAACTGTTTTTT. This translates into CASKVTGEVGATNEKLFF.

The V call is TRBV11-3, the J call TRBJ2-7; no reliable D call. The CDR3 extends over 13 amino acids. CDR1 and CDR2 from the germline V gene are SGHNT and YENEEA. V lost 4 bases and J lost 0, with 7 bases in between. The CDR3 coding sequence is TGTGCCAGCAGCTCTTCCCCCTCCTACGAGCAGTACTTC. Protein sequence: CASSSSPSYEQYF.

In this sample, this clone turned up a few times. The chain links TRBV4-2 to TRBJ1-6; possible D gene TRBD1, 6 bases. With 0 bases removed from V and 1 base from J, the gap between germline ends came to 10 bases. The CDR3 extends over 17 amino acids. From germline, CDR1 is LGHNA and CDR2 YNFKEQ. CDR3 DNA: TGTGCCAGCAGCCAAGATTCAGACAGGTCCTATAATTCACCCCTCCACTTT. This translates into CASSQDSDRSYNSPLHF.

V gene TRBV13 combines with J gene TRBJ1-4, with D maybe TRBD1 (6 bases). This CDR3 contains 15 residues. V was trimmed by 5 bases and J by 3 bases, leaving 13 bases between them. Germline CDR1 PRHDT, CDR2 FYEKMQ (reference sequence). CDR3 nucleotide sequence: TGTGCCAGCAGCCTCTGGACAGTGGCTAATGAAAAACTGTTTTTT. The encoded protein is CASSLWTVANEKLFF.

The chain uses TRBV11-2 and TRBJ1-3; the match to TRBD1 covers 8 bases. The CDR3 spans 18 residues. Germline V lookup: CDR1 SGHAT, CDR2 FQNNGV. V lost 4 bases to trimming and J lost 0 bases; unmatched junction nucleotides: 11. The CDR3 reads CASSYTMDRETSGNTIYF. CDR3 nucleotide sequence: TGTGCCAGCAGCTACACCATGGACAGGGAGACCTCTGGAAACACCATATATTTT.

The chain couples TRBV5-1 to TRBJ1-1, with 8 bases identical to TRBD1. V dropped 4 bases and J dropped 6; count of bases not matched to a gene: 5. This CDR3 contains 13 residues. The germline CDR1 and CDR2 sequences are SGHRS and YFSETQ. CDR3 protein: CASSEGQGAEAFF. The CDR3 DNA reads TGCGCCAGCAGCGAAGGACAGGGCGCTGAAGCTTTCTTT.

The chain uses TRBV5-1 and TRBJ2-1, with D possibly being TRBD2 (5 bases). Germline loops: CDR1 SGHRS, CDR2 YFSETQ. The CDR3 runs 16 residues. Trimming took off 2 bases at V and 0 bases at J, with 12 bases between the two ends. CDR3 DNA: TGCGCCAGCAGCTTAAGCGGTCCTGTCTCCTACAATGAGCAGTTCTTC. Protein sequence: CASSLSGPVSYNEQFF.